What follows are 6 T cell receptor beta chains derived from one specimen sequenced in a study of blood T cells in healthy people across ages. A second PCR, run for about 7 to 11 cycles, used a sample-barcoded 5' primer plus a J-beta primer mix. TCRdb reprocessed the 5' RACE reads via MiXCR and lists one record per CDR3 protein. The sample shows hundreds of thousands of distinct CDR3 sequences, around 62% of them seen only once. Sequencing was carried out using blood. These receptors were collected from a man between 25 and 39 years old in good health.

V and J are TRBV14 and TRBJ1-6; possibly TRBD1 for D (6 bases). This CDR3 has 16 amino acids. Germline assignment: CDR1 SGHDN and CDR2 FVKESK. Deletions cut 0 bases from V and 4 bases from J, with 10 bases between. The DNA for the CDR3 is TGTGCCAGCAGCCAAGAAGGGGGGGCATATAATTCACCCCTCCACTTT. Protein sequence: CASSQEGGAYNSPLHF. Looking up the rest from reference TRBV14 and TRBJ1-6 gives the full variable domain: EAGVTQFPSHSVIEKGQTVTLRCDPISGHDNLYWYRRVMGKEIKFLLHFVKESKQDESGMPNNRFLAERTGGTYSTLKVQPAELEDSGVYFCASSQEGGAYNSPLHFGNGTRLTVT.

The J gene is TRBJ2-3, the V gene TRBV20-1, with D tentatively TRBD1 or TRBD2 (5 bases each). Between the trimmed V and J ends, which lost 4 bases and 6 bases, there was a span of 17 bases. The germline V gene has CDR1 DFQATT and CDR2 SNEGSKA (reference sequence). CDR3 size: 14 residues. The CDR3 loop is CSAIPGPATDTQYF. The CDR3, as DNA: TGCAGTGCTATCCCGGGACCCGCGACGGATACGCAGTATTTT.

This chain joins TRBV5-1 and TRBJ2-1; the match to TRBD2 covers 12 bases. The germline gives CDR1 SGHRS, CDR2 YFSETQ. The CDR3 is made up of 18 amino acids. The J segment lost 4 bases and the V segment lost 4 bases, leaving 12 bases of the junction unmatched. This chain's CDR3 is CASSPQASGGAAYNEQFF. CDR3 in DNA: TGCGCCAGCAGCCCACAGGCTAGCGGGGGGGCAGCGTACAATGAGCAGTTCTTC.

The chain employs TRBV4-2 and TRBJ2-1; 8 bases fit TRBD2. The CDR3 runs to 17 residues. The germline V gene has CDR1 LGHNA and CDR2 YNFKEQ. J was trimmed by 9 bases and V by 3 bases; bases with no gene match: 16. The CDR3 nucleotides read TGTGCCAGCAGCCAGCATGTTACTAGCGGAAGGACAACTGAGCAGTTCTTC. Translation gives CASSQHVTSGRTTEQFF.

The chain uses TRBV3-1 and TRBJ2-3; no firm D call. Germline-derived CDR1 and CDR2 are LGHDT and YNNKEL (reference sequence). Trimming removed 0 bases from V and 5 bases from J, with 9 bases in between. The CDR3 totals 14 residues. In DNA, the CDR3 is TGTGCCAGCAGCCAAGACGTATTCGTAGATACGCAGTATTTT. Its translation: CASSQDVFVDTQYF.

This clonotype was counted only a few times. The chain combines TRBV12-3 or TRBV12-4 with TRBJ2-7; 7 bases fit TRBD1. The CDR3 sequence is 14 residues long. The V segment lost 3 bases and the J segment 1 base; nucleotides outside the gene matches: 3. The CDR3 here is CASSFGDSSYEQYF. In nucleotides, the CDR3 is TGTGCCAGCAGTTTTGGGGACAGTTCCTACGAGCAGTACTTC.